These 23 T cell receptor beta chains originate from one sample sequenced in a study of T cell changes during pregnancy in multiple sclerosis. The repertoire was sequenced with immunoSEQ multiplex PCR; TCRdb's copy has only in-frame clones and lacks some. The sample contains about 60,000 clones, less than 95% of which appear only once. The material sequenced was peripheral blood, taken in the second trimester of pregnancy. These receptors originate from a female donor in good health, enrolled as a control in a pregnancy study.

This rearrangement joins TRBV4-1 to TRBJ1-2; 10 bases agree with TRBD1. The germline gives CDR1 MGHRA, CDR2 YSYEKL. There are 16 residues in the CDR3. V lost 2 bases, J lost 6 bases, and 9 bases stayed unmatched. The CDR3, as DNA: TGCGCCAGCAGCCAAAATTTTGGGGACAGGGGCGATGGCTACACCTTC. This encodes CASSQNFGDRGDGYTF.

The chain employs TRBV28 and TRBJ1-2; D unresolved. V lost 6 bases, J lost 7 bases, and 15 bases lay in between. The CDR3 consists of 13 residues. Germline V CDR1 and CDR2: MDHEN, SYDVKM. CDR3 protein: CASRFAGLGGYTF. The CDR3 DNA sequence: TGTGCCAGCAGATTCGCAGGCTTAGGTGGCTACACCTTC.

The chain links TRBV23-1 to TRBJ2-3, with a weak D call TRBD2 (5 bases). TRBV23-1 is treated as an ORF (open reading frame) with a function not yet certain. The CDR3 runs 15 residues. With 0 bases removed from V and 1 base from J, the gap between germline ends came to 8 bases. The CDR3 is CASSQSGSRTDTQYF. The DNA of the CDR3 is TGCGCCAGCAGTCAATCAGGGAGTCGCACAGATACGCAGTATTTT.

The chain links TRBV6-5 to TRBJ1-2; D is possibly TRBD1 (6 bases). Germline CDR1 and CDR2: MNHEY and SVGAGI. V dropped 2 bases and J dropped 3 bases, with 13 bases sitting between them. CDR3 length equals 15 residues. CDR3 in DNA: TGTGCCAGCAGTTACGCAGGTGGACAGTACTATGGCTACACCTTC. Translating it yields CASSYAGGQYYGYTF.

V is TRBV30 and J is TRBJ1-1; a possible D gene is TRBD1 (5 bases). The CDR3 spans 12 residues. Looked up from germline, CDR1 is GTSNPN and CDR2 is SVGIG (reference sequence). Trimming stripped 1 base from V and 4 bases from J, with 7 bases between. The CDR3 sequence is CAWSEGVTEAFF. CDR3 nucleotides: TGTGCCTGGAGTGAAGGGGTCACTGAAGCTTTCTTT.

As DNA, the CDR3 is TGTGCCAGCAGTTGGGACAGGGGTACAGATACGCAGTATTTT. It is translated as CASSWDRGTDTQYF. This chain joins TRBV27 and TRBJ2-3; 10 nucleotides line up with TRBD1. After removal of 4 bases from V and 3 bases from J, the junction contained 1 base not matched to a gene. CDR3 length: 14 amino acids. CDR1 and CDR2 from the germline V gene are MNHEY and SMNVEV (reference sequence).

The chain recombines TRBV7-2 with TRBJ1-2; 7 bases match TRBD1. CDR1 and CDR2 from the germline V gene are SGHTA and FQGNSA. The CDR3 totals 14 residues. Germline trimming cut 1 base from V and 4 bases from J; bases unmatched to any gene: 3. CDR3 amino acids: CASSLGQGGYGYTF. Written as DNA, the CDR3 is TGTGCCAGCAGCTTAGGACAGGGCGGCTATGGCTACACCTTC.

This clone was detected only once. The gene calls are TRBV29-1 and TRBJ1-5; 9 nucleotides agree with TRBD1. The V gene end was trimmed by 7 bases and the J gene end by 4 bases; junction bases not matched to a gene: 8. The CDR3 totals 14 residues. CDR1 and CDR2 from the germline V gene are SQVTM and ANQGSEA. For the CDR3, the DNA is TGCAGCGCCGCTGGGACAGGGAAAAATCAGCCCCAGCATTTT. Protein product: CSAAGTGKNQPQHF.

The chain couples TRBV5-8 to TRBJ1-1; maybe TRBD1 (6 bases). Germline V gene lookup returns CDR1 SGHTS and CDR2 YDEGEE. V was clipped by 0 bases and J by 4 bases, with 10 bases between them. This CDR3 is 14 amino acids long. The CDR3 here is CASSLGAGVTEAFF. DNA for the CDR3: TGTGCCAGCAGCTTGGGGGCAGGGGTCACTGAAGCTTTCTTT.

As to this clone: This specimen includes other DNA sequences encoding the same CDR3. This chain uses TRBV7-9 with TRBJ1-1; D unclear. CDR3 length: 12 amino acids. The V gene lost 6 bases and the J gene lost 8 bases, with 13 bases spanning the gap. The germline gives CDR1 SEHNR, CDR2 FQNEAQ (reference sequence). CDR3: CASSLAGSEAFF. CDR3 in DNA: TGTGCCAGCAGTCTAGCCGGTTCGGAAGCTTTCTTT.

The chain employs TRBV27 and TRBJ2-7; tentatively, D is TRBD2 (6 bases). From germline, CDR1 is MNHEY and CDR2 SMNVEV (reference sequence). The V gene lost 6 bases and the J gene lost 3 bases, with 9 bases spanning the gap. CDR3 size: 12 residues. The CDR3 sequence is CASSFSGYEQYF. The CDR3 bases are TGTGCCAGCAGCTTTAGCGGCTACGAGCAGTACTTC.

The rearrangement links TRBV5-8 to TRBJ2-1; D is uncertain. The CDR3 runs to 14 residues. Trimming removed 2 bases from V and 4 bases from J, with 10 bases in between. Germline values: CDR1 SGHTS, CDR2 YDEGEE. CDR3 loop: CASSLNLRYNEQFF. The CDR3 DNA sequence: TGTGCCAGCAGCTTAAACTTGAGGTACAATGAGCAGTTCTTC. Full variable domain (remainder filled in from reference TRBV5-8 and TRBJ2-1): EAGVTQSPTHLIKTRGQQATLRCSPISGHTSVYWYQQALGLGLQFLLWYDEGEERNRGNFPPRFSGRQFPNYSSELNVNALELEDSALYLCASSLNLRYNEQFFGPGTRLTVL.

This chain connects TRBV6-6 to TRBJ1-2, with 7 positions matching TRBD1. Germline V CDR1 and CDR2: MNHNY, SVGAGI (reference sequence). V was clipped by 4 bases and J by 4 bases; unmatched bases: 6. The length of the CDR3 is 14 residues. The CDR3 is CASSSGTAAYGYTF. The CDR3 DNA follows: TGTGCCAGCAGTTCCGGGACAGCAGCCTATGGCTACACCTTC.

This chain links TRBV29-1 with TRBJ1-2; TRBD1 matches at 7 bases. The germline V gene encodes CDR1 SQVTM and CDR2 ANQGSEA. With V trimmed by 0 bases and J by 5 bases, 12 bases remained unmatched. The CDR3 is made up of 16 amino acids. Here the CDR3 reads CSVEDQMWDSRYGYTF. For the CDR3, the DNA is TGCAGCGTTGAAGATCAAATGTGGGACAGTCGATATGGCTACACCTTC.

The V call is TRBV5-6, the J call TRBJ1-2; possibly TRBD1 for D (6 bases). Per the germline V gene, CDR1 is SGHDT and CDR2 is YYEEEE. The V end lost 4 bases, the J end lost 4 bases, and 14 bases lay between the germline ends. The CDR3 spans 14 residues. Here the CDR3 reads CASSPEGVGYGYTF. The CDR3 region has the DNA TGTGCCAGCAGCCCCGAGGGGGTCGGCTATGGCTACACCTTC.

V and J are TRBV5-4 and TRBJ2-7, with 8 bases matching TRBD1. V lost 7 bases to trimming and J lost 4 bases; unmatched junction nucleotides: 4. CDR1 and CDR2 from the germline V gene are SGHNT and YYREEE (reference sequence). The CDR3 length is 12 residues. The CDR3 DNA follows: TGTGCCAGCCAAAGACAGGGGTACGAGCAGTACTTC. Protein sequence: CASQRQGYEQYF. Filled out from reference TRBV5-4 and TRBJ2-7, the complete variable domain reads ETGVTQSPTHLIKTRGQQVTLRCSSQSGHNTVSWYQQALGQGPQFIFQYYREEENGRGNFPPRFSGLQFPNYSSELNVNALELDDSALYLCASQRQGYEQYFGPGTRLTVT.

The chain recombines TRBV7-3 with TRBJ2-1; the D gene is possibly TRBD2 (5 bases). V was shortened by 5 bases and J by 4 bases, with 18 bases between the two germline ends. The CDR3 covers 16 residues. CDR1 is SGHTA, CDR2 FQGTGA, per germline. This chain's CDR3 is CASSPLGGGGYNEQFF. CDR3 coding DNA: TGTGCCAGCAGCCCCCTGGGTGGCGGAGGATACAATGAGCAGTTCTTC.

V gene TRBV27 combines with J gene TRBJ1-2, with D possibly matching TRBD1 (6 bases). CDR1 and CDR2 (germline): MNHEY, SMNVEV (reference sequence). V lost 8 bases and J lost 2, with 21 bases in between. The CDR3 has 16 residues. CDR3: CASFSRGPDRNYGYTF. CDR3 sequence (DNA): TGTGCCAGCTTTTCCCGAGGCCCGGACAGAAACTATGGCTACACCTTC.

The rearrangement joins TRBV29-1 to TRBJ2-3; 8 positions agree with TRBD2. The junction had 5 bases not matched to a gene; V was cut back by 5 bases and J by 4 bases. Germline CDR1 and CDR2: SQVTM and ANQGSEA. This CDR3 comprises 13 residues. The CDR3 nucleotides read TGCAGCGTTTTTAGCGGGATCGCAGATACGCAGTATTTT. Encoded protein: CSVFSGIADTQYF.

The V gene is TRBV18, the J gene TRBJ2-1; TRBD1 aligns across 9 bases. J gave up 1 base and V 4 bases, and 2 bases lay outside the gene matches. Germline V gives CDR1 KGHSH, CDR2 LQKENI. The CDR3 has 15 residues. This chain's CDR3 is CASSQGQGSYNEQFF. In DNA form, the CDR3 reads TGTGCCAGCTCACAAGGACAGGGGTCCTACAATGAGCAGTTCTTC.

The chain employs TRBV7-3 and TRBJ1-5, with 7 positions matching TRBD1. CDR3 length: 14 amino acids. J lost 4 bases, V lost 4 bases, and 4 bases had no gene match. Germline-derived CDR1 and CDR2 are SGHTA and FQGTGA. CDR3 in amino acids: CASSYRGQNQPQHF. The CDR3 DNA reads as TGTGCCAGCAGCTACAGGGGACAAAATCAGCCCCAGCATTTT.

This rearrangement joins TRBV20-1 to TRBJ1-1; 7 positions agree with TRBD1. Looked up from germline, CDR1 is DFQATT and CDR2 is SNEGSKA (reference sequence). The CDR3 runs to 11 residues. V trimming: 5 bases; J trimming: 11 bases; junction bases outside the gene matches: 8. CDR3 DNA: TGCAGTGCTGAGCCGGGACAGCCGGCTTTCTTT. Encoded protein: CSAEPGQPAFF.

The rearrangement uses TRBV7-6 and TRBJ2-3, with TRBD2 as a possible D gene (7 bases). CDR1 is SGHVS and CDR2 is FNYEAQ in the germline V gene. The length of the CDR3 is 19 residues. The V and J ends lost 1 base and 2 bases respectively, with 22 bases between them. The CDR3 is CASSLDGPLLGGPTDTQYF. The CDR3 nucleotides read TGTGCCAGCAGCTTAGATGGCCCCCTACTGGGGGGGCCCACAGATACGCAGTATTTT.